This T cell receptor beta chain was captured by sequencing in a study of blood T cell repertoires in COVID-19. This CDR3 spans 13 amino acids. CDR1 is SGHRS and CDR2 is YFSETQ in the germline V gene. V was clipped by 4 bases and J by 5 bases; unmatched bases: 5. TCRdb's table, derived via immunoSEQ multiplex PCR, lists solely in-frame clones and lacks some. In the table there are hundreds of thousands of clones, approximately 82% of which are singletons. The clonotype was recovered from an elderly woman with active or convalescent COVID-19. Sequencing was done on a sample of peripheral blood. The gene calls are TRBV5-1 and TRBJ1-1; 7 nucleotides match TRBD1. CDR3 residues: CASSPQGLTEAFF. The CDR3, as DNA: TGCGCCAGCAGCCCACAGGGGTTGACTGAAGCTTTCTTT. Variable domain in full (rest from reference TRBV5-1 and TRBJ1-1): KAGVTQTPRYLIKTRGQQVTLSCSPISGHRSVSWYQQTPGQGLQFLFEYFSETQRNKGNFPGRFSGRQFSNSRSEMNVSTLELGDSALYLCASSPQGLTEAFFGQGTRLTVV.